The T cell receptor (beta chain) under discussion was sequenced for a study of cytomegalovirus exposure and HLA in healthy donors. PCR amplification relied on 60 Vbeta primers (plus 13 Jbeta primers). Produced via immunoSEQ multiplex PCR; TCRdb's table is partial and in-frame only. Here the sample spans about 130,000 clones, around 77% being singletons. Trimming cost V 6 bases and J 8 bases, with 16 bases left between them. This CDR3 spans 12 amino acids. Looked up from germline, CDR1 is SQVTM and CDR2 is ANQGSEA. V and J are TRBV29-1 and TRBJ1-2, with D possibly TRBD1 on 5 matching bases. The receptor's source is a man aged 50 to 59 in good health and CMV-seronegative. Sequencing was carried out using PBMCs. DNA of the CDR3: TGCAGCGTAGGACATCCCAATCGAGGCTACACCTTC. Translation gives CSVGHPNRGYTF.